This T cell receptor (beta chain) comes out of a study of T cell responses to AZD1222 COVID-19 vaccine. Across the whole study: Analyses pooled second doses at about 4 or about 12 weeks.

Findings of the study overall: Donor demographics were predominantly white British with a female majority; clonal diversity may be underestimated. Repertoire samples came only from after the peak T cell response.

Sequencing used immunoSEQ multiplex PCR; TCRdb keeps in-frame clones, though not all of them. The table has approximately 79,000 clones, over 70% seen once. Of note for this clone: Its antigen is still unknown.

This sequence originates from an adult in good health. Sequencing used peripheral blood, obtained on day 0 of AZD1222 vaccination.

CDR3 DNA: TGTGCCAGCCGACCTGGACAGGGCGGCAATCAGCCCCAGCATTTT. Encoded protein: CASRPGQGGNQPQHF. The chain employs TRBV28 and TRBJ1-5; 8 nucleotides agree with TRBD1. Losses at the gene ends were 8 bases for V and 2 bases for J; bases not matched to a gene: 8. Germline V gene data show CDR1 as MDHEN and CDR2 as SYDVKM. The CDR3 is 15 amino acids. Combining the CDR3 with reference TRBV28 and TRBJ1-5 gives the whole variable domain DVKVTQSSRYLVKRTGEKVFLECVQDMDHENMFWYRQDPGLGLRLIYFSYDVKMKEKGDIPEGYSVSREKKERFSLILESASTNQTSMYLCASRPGQGGNQPQHFGDGTRLSIL.